This TCR beta chain came from a study of T cell responses to AZD1222 COVID-19 vaccine. About the study: Second-dose groups at about 4 or about 12 weeks were pooled. Study-wide findings and caveats: The donors showed a predominance of white British ancestry and of females, with possible underestimation of clonal diversity. Reports indicate that nearly half of spike-specific TCRs are directed at unmutated variant regions.

The assay was immunoSEQ multiplex PCR, and TCRdb's table has in-frame clones only and misses some. The sample shows tens of thousands of clones, approximately 88% of them seen only once. In germline, CDR1 is ENHRY, CDR2 SYGVKD. Trimming took 10 bases from V and 2 from J, leaving 17 bases between them. This CDR3 is built from 14 residues. A note on this clone: Its antigen remains unknown.

Sample: peripheral blood, taken on day 0 of AZD1222 vaccination. This receptor was obtained from an adult in good health. The chain links TRBV10-3 to TRBJ2-5; tentatively, D is TRBD2 (6 bases). This CDR3 reads CATKPGLSQETQYF. DNA for the CDR3: TGTGCCACTAAACCGGGACTCTCACAAGAGACCCAGTACTTC.